This T cell receptor (beta chain) was observed in a study of OX40 agonist ivuxolimab in advanced cancers. Study-wide context: Earlier treatment with anti-PD-1, anti-PD-L1 or anti-CTLA-4 was permitted, and about 40% had received some.

Method: immunoSEQ multiplex PCR; TCRdb's copy keeps in-frame clones and lacks some. Found here are roughly 41,000 clones, around four fifths of them singletons; the top ten hold roughly 39%. Here the sequenced sample was CD4+ or CD8+ T cells sorted from blood, taken in a trial of the OX40 agonist ivuxolimab. The receptor was derived from an adult with an advanced solid tumor such as melanoma, head and neck, liver or kidney cancer.

CDR3 nucleotides: TGTGCCAGCAGCGCAAGATTCGATACGCAGTATTTT. Residues: CASSARFDTQYF. The chain has TRBV11-2 and TRBJ2-3; no firm D call. CDR1 and CDR2 from the germline V gene are SGHAT and FQNNGV. The germline V and J ends were trimmed by 5 bases and 6 bases, with 9 bases remaining between them. The CDR3 is 12 residues long.